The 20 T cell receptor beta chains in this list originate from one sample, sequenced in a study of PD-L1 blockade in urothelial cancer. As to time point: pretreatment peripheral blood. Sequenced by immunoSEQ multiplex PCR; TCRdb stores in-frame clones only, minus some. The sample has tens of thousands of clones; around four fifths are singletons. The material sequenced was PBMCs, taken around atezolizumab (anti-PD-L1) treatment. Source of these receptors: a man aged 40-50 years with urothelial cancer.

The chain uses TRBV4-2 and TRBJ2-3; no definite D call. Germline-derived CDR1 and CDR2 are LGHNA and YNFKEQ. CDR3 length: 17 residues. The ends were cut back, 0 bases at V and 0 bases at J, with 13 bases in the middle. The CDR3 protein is CASSQDLTAQSTDTQYF. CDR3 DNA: TGTGCCAGCAGCCAAGACCTGACTGCACAAAGCACAGATACGCAGTATTTT.

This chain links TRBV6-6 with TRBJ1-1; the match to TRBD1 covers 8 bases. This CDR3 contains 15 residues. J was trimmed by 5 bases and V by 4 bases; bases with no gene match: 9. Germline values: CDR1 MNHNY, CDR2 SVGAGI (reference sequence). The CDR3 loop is CASSSNRQGRTEAFF. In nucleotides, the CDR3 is TGTGCCAGCAGTTCCAACCGACAGGGGAGGACTGAAGCTTTCTTT.

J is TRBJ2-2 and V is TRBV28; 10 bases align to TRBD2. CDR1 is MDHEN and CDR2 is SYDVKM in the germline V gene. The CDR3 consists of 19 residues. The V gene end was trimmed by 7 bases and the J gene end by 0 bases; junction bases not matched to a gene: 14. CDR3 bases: TGTGCCAGCACCGAGATGGGGGTAGCGGGAGGCACGAACACCGGGGAGCTGTTTTTT. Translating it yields CASTEMGVAGGTNTGELFF.

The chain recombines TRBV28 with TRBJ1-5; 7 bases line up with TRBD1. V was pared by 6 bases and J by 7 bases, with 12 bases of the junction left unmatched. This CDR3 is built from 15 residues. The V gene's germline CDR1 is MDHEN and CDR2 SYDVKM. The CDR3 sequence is CASSLRQGGRQPQHF. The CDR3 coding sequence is TGTGCCAGCAGCCTCCGACAGGGTGGCCGACAGCCCCAGCATTTT.

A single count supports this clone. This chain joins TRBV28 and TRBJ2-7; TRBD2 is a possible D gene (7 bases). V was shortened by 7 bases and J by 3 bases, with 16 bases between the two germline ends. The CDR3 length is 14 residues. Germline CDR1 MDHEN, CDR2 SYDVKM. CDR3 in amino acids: CASNVGGAGYEQYF. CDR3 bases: TGTGCCAGCAACGTGGGGGGGGCCGGCTACGAGCAGTACTTC.

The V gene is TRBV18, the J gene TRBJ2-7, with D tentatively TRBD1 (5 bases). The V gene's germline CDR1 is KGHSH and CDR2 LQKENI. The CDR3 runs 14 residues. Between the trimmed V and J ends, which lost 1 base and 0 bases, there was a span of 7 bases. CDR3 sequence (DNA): TGTGCCAGCTCACCACTAGACAGCTCCTACGAGCAGTACTTC. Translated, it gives CASSPLDSSYEQYF.

CDR3 sequence: CASRGRQGGTEAFF. DNA for the CDR3: TGCGCCAGCAGGGGGAGACAGGGCGGGACTGAAGCTTTCTTT. The rearrangement uses TRBV5-1 and TRBJ1-1; 7 positions match TRBD1. CDR3 length: 14 residues. V lost 5 bases to trimming and J lost 5 bases; unmatched junction nucleotides: 9. Germline values: CDR1 SGHRS, CDR2 YFSETQ.

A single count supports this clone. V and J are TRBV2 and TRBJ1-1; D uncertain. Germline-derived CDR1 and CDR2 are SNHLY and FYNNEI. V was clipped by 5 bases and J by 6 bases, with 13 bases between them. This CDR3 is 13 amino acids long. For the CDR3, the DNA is TGTGCCAGCAGTTTCGAGGGAACCTCTGAAGCTTTCTTT. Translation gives CASSFEGTSEAFF.

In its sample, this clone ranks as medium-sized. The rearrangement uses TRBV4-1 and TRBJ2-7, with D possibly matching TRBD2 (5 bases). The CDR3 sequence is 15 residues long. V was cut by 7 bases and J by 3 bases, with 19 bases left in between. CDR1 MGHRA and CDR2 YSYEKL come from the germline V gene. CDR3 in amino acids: CASTPEDGDDYEQYF. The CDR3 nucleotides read TGCGCCAGCACCCCGGAGGATGGAGACGACTACGAGCAGTACTTC.

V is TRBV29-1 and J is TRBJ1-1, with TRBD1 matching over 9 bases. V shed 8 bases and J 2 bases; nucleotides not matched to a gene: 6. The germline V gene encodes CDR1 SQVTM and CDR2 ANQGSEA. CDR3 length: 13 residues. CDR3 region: CSSWTGENTEAFF. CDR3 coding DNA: TGCAGCTCCTGGACAGGGGAAAACACTGAAGCTTTCTTT.

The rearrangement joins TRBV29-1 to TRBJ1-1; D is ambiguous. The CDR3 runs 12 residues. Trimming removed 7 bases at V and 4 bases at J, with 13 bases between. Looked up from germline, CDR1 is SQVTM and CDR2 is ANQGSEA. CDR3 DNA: TGCAGCGCCGCTTCCAGGTCCACTGAAGCTTTCTTT. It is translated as CSAASRSTEAFF.

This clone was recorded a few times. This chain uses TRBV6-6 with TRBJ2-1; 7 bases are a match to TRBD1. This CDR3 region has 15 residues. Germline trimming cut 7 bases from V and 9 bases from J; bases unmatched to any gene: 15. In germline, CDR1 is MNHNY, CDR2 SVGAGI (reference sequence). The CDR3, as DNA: TGTGCCAGCACCCCCCGACAGGGTGATAGGGGTGAGCAGTTCTTC. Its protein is CASTPRQGDRGEQFF.

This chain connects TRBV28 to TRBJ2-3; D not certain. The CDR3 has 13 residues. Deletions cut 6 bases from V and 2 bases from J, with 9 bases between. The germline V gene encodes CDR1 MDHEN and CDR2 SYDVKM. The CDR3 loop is CASSRIPTDTQYF. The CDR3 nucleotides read TGTGCCAGCAGCAGAATTCCCACAGATACGCAGTATTTT.

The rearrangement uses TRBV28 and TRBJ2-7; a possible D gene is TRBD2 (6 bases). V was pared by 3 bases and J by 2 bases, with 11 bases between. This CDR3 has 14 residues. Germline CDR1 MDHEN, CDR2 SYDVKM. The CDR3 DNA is TGTGCCAGCAGTTTGCGCGGGAAGACCTACGAGCAGTACTTC. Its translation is CASSLRGKTYEQYF.

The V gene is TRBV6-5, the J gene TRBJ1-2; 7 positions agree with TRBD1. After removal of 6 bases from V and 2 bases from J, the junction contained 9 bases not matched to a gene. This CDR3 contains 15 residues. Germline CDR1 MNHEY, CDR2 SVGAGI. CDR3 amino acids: CASRDTGVGNYGYTF. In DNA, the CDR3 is TGTGCCAGCAGGGACACAGGGGTGGGAAACTATGGCTACACCTTC.

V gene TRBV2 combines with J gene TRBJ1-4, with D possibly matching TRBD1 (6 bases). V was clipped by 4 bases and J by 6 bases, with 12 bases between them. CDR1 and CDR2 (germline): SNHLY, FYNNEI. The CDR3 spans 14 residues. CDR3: CASSATGSDEKLFF. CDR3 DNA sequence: TGTGCCAGCAGTGCTACAGGGTCAGATGAAAAACTGTTTTTT.

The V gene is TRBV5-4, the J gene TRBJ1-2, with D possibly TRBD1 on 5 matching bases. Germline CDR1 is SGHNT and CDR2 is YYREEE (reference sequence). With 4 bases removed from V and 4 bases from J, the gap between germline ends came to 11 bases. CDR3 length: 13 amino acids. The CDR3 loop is CASSEDNFYGYTF. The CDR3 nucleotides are TGTGCCAGCAGCGAGGACAACTTCTATGGCTACACCTTC.

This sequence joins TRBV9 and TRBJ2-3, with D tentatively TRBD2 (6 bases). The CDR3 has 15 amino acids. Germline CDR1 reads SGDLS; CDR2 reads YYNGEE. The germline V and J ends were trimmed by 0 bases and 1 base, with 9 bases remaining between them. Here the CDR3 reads CASSVAWGGTDTQYF. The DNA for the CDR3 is TGTGCCAGCAGCGTAGCTTGGGGGGGCACAGATACGCAGTATTTT.

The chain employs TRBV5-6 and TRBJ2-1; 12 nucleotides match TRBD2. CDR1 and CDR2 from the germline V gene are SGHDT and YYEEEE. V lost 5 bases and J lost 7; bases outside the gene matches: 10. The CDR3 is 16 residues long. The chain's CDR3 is CASSYVRTSGMNEQFF. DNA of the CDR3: TGTGCCAGCAGTTACGTTAGGACTAGCGGGATGAATGAGCAGTTCTTC. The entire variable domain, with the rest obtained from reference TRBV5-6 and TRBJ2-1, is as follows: DAGVTQSPTHLIKTRGQQVTLRCSPKSGHDTVSWYQQALGQGPQFIFQYYEEEERQRGNFPDRFSGHQFPNYSSELNVNALLLGDSALYLCASSYVRTSGMNEQFFGPGTRLTVL.

CDR3 residues: CASSLNTGGGVDEQFF. The CDR3 nucleotides read TGTGCCAGCAGCTTAAATACGGGAGGAGGGGTCGATGAGCAGTTCTTC. This chain joins TRBV7-8 and TRBJ2-1; 7 nucleotides align to TRBD2. The V gene's germline CDR1 is SGHVS and CDR2 FQNEAQ. The CDR3 totals 16 residues. V gave up 2 bases and J gave up 8 bases; unmatched junction bases: 12.